This is a list of T cell receptor beta chains from one sample in a study of control samples from healthy donors and cancer patients. Produced via immunoSEQ multiplex PCR; TCRdb's table is partial and in-frame only. The sample holds about 120,000 clones; approximately 88% are singletons and the top ten take roughly 3.7%. The sequenced material came from PBMCs. These receptors came from an older woman with lung cancer. The CDR3 runs from the conserved cysteine through the conserved F or W. The D gene is left open where the match is weak.

J gene,V gene,D gene,CDR3 protein,CDR3 DNA
TRBJ1-5,TRBV29-1,-,CSVTDSNQPQHF,TGCAGCGTTACCGATAGCAATCAGCCCCAGCATTTT
TRBJ1-1,TRBV7-8,-,CASSLFAGKGTEAFF,TGTGCCAGCAGCTTATTCGCGGGAAAAGGTACTGAAGCTTTCTTT
TRBJ1-1,TRBV18,-,CASSPLNTEGRTEAFF,TGTGCCAGCTCACCCCTTAACACCGAGGGTAGGACTGAAGCTTTCTTT
TRBJ1-2,TRBV9,TRBD1,CASSGTGGDGYTF,TGTGCCAGCAGCGGGACAGGGGGCGATGGCTACACCTTC
TRBJ2-1,TRBV11-3,-,CASSWPQAIPNNEQFF,TGTGCCAGCAGCTGGCCGCAGGCGATCCCAAACAATGAGCAGTTCTTC
TRBJ2-3,TRBV9,TRBD2,CASSPPGLVADTQYF,TGTGCCAGCAGCCCACCGGGACTAGTCGCAGATACGCAGTATTTT
TRBJ2-5,TRBV30,-,CAWSVSGARETQYF,TGTGCCTGGAGTGTCTCAGGGGCTCGAGAGACCCAGTACTTC
TRBJ2-7,TRBV30,TRBD1,CAWSGQGAYQQYF,TGTGCCTGGAGTGGACAGGGGGCCTACCAGCAGTACTTC
TRBJ2-7,TRBV20-1,-,CSASLPQGSSYEQYF,TGCAGTGCTAGTTTACCACAGGGCTCCTCCTACGAGCAGTACTTC
TRBJ2-3,TRBV30,TRBD1,CAWSGGTGRNF,TGTGCCTGGAGTGGCGGGACAGGCAGGAATTTT
TRBJ1-2,TRBV29-1,-,CSVATANYGYTF,TGCAGCGTTGCGACAGCTAACTATGGCTACACCTTC
TRBJ1-1,TRBV9,TRBD1,CASSAIQGGNTEAFF,TGTGCCAGCAGCGCAATACAGGGGGGGAACACTGAAGCTTTCTTT